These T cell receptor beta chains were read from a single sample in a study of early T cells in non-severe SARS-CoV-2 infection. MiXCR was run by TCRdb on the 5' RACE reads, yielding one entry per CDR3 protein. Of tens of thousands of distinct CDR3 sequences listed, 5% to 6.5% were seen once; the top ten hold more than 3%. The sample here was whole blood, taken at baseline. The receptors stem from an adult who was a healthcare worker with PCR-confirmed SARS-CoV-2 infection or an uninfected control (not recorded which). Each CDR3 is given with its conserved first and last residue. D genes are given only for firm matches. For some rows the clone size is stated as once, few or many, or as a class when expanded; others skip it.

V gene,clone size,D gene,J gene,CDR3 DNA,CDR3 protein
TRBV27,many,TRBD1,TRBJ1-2,TGTGCCAGCAGTCCAGGGTTTCAGGGGGCTCGAGGCTACACCTTC,CASSPGFQGARGYTF
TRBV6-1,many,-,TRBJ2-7,TGTGCCAGCAGTGCCCTTTTCGGAGTAGCGACGGGAGTAGGCGAGCAGTACTTC,CASSALFGVATGVGEQYF
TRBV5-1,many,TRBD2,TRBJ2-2,TGCGCCAGCAGCCTCCTAATTACTAGCGGGAGGGCCACCGGGGAGCTGTTTTTT,CASSLLITSGRATGELFF
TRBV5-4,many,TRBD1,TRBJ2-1,TGTGCCAGCAGCTCACCGGGACAGGGATCGAATGAGCAGTTCTTC,CASSSPGQGSNEQFF
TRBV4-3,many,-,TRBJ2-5,TGCGCCAGCAGCCAGTCCGCGACGGTCGGTGGAGCCCAGTACTTC,CASSQSATVGGAQYF
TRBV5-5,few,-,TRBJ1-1,TGTGCCAGCAGCTTGCAGGCAGGGACAATTAACACTGAAGCTTTCTTT,CASSLQAGTINTEAFF
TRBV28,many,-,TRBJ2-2,TGTGCCAGCAGTTTTCGGTGGGGTAGGGAGCTGTTTTTT,CASSFRWGRELFF
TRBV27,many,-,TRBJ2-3,TGTGCCAGCAGATTTATAGGGGGTACGCAGTATTTT,CASRFIGGTQYF
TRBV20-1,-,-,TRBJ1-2,TGCAGTGCTAGAGTAGGACCCCGCGGGGGCTACACCTTC,CSARVGPRGGYTF
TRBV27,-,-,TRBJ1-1,TGTGCCAGCCAGGACAGATTGAACACTGAAGCTTTCTTT,CASQDRLNTEAFF
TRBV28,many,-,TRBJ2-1,TGTGCCAGCAGTTTATCCTCGCCACCCCAGATCTTC,CASSLSSPPQIF
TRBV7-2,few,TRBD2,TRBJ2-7,TGTGCCAGCAGCCCCCTAGCGGTTTCCTACGAGCAGTACTTC,CASSPLAVSYEQYF
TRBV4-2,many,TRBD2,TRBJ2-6,TGTGCCTCATCGGGGGTAGCGGGAGTTGGTGGGGCCAACGTCCTGACTTTC,CASSGVAGVGGANVLTF
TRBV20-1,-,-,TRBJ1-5,TGCAGTGCTAGACCGAAATATAGCAATCAGCCCCAGCATTTT,CSARPKYSNQPQHF
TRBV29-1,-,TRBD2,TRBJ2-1,TGCAGCGTTGAAGGGACTAGTGTGACCGATGAGCAGTTCTTC,CSVEGTSVTDEQFF
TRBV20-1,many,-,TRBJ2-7,TGCAGTGTCGGGGCCCATGAGTCAGACTACGAGCAGTACTTC,CSVGAHESDYEQYF
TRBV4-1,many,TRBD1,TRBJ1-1,TGCGCCAGCAGCCAGGGGGGACAGGGTAATATGAACACTGAAGCTTTCTTT,CASSQGGQGNMNTEAFF
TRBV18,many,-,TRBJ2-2,TGTGCCAGCTCACCATCGGTTCCAGCGGTCACGAACACCGGGGAGCTGTTTTTT,CASSPSVPAVTNTGELFF
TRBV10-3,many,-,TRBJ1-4,TGTGCCATCAGTGAGTCGCGAGCCTCTAATGAAAAACTGTTTTTT,CAISESRASNEKLFF
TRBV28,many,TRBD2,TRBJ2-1,TGTGCCAGCAGTTTACGCGGGAGGGCGAGTGAGCAGTTCTTC,CASSLRGRASEQFF
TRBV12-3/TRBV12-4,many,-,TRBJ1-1,TGTGCCAGCAGTTCATCCTTGAACACTGAAGCTTTCTTT,CASSSSLNTEAFF
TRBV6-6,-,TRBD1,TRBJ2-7,TGTGCCAGCAGTGTCGGGACAGGGGGTTACGAGCAGTACTTC,CASSVGTGGYEQYF
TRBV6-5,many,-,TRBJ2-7,TGTGCCAGCCGGACGTCGTCCTACGAGCAGTACTTC,CASRTSSYEQYF
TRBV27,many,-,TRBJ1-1,TGTGCCAGCAGTAGGACACAAGCCGTGAACACTGAAGCTTTCTTT,CASSRTQAVNTEAFF
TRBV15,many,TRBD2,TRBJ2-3,TGTGCCACCAGCAGAGATCTGAGAGTAGCGGGAGGACCTAGCACAGATACGCAGTATTTT,CATSRDLRVAGGPSTDTQYF
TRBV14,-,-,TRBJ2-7,TGTGCCAGCAGCCACCTTGAAGGGCGGACCTCCTACGAGCAGTACTTC,CASSHLEGRTSYEQYF
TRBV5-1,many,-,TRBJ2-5,TGCGCCAGCAGCGATACTTCAACACAAGAGACCCAGTACTTC,CASSDTSTQETQYF
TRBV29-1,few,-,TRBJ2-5,TGCAGCGTTGTCCTTCAATCGAAAGAGACCCAGTACTTC,CSVVLQSKETQYF
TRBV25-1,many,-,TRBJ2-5,TGTGCCAGCAGTGAGTCGGAGGTCCTGGAGACCCAGTACTTC,CASSESEVLETQYF
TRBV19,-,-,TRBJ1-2,TGTGCCAGTAGTAAGATTGGCTACACCTTC,CASSKIGYTF
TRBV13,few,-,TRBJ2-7,TGTGCCAGCAGCTTATATGACGGGTCTTCCCTTTACTTC,CASSLYDGSSLYF
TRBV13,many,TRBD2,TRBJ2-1,TGTGCCAGCAGCCAACCGGGACTAGGAGGGTCCCAGTCCTACAATGAGCAGTTCTTC,CASSQPGLGGSQSYNEQFF
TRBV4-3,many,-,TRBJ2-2,TGCGCCAGCAGCCAAGCTTTCCCCGGGGAGCTGTTTTTT,CASSQAFPGELFF
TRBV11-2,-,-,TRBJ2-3,TGTGCCAGCAGCTTAGATCCAGGAAGGGATACGCAGTATTTT,CASSLDPGRDTQYF
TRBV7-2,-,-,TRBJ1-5,TGTGCCAGCAGCCTGCGGAGTGTAGGCAATCAGCCCCAGCATTTT,CASSLRSVGNQPQHF
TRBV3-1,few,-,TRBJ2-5,TGTGCCAGCAGCCGAAAAAGCGGACAAGAGACCCAGTACTTC,CASSRKSGQETQYF
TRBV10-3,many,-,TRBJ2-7,TGTGCCATCAGTGAGCCCGGGAGCTACGAGCAGTACTTC,CAISEPGSYEQYF
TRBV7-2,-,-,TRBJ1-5,TGTGCCAGCAGCTTTACAGGGATCCTTAGCAATCAGCCCCAGCATTTT,CASSFTGILSNQPQHF
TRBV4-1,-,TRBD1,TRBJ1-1,TGCGCCAGCAGCCAAGATTCGGGGGACAGGGCGAAAATGAACACTGAAGCTTTCTTT,CASSQDSGDRAKMNTEAFF
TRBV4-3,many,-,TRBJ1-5,TGCGCCAGCAGCCAGGACTTCCGGGACCAACGGCCCCAGCATTTT,CASSQDFRDQRPQHF
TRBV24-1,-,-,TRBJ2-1,TGTGCCACCAGTGAAGTGGAGAGTGAGCAGTTCTTC,CATSEVESEQFF
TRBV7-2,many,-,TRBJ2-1,TGTGCCAGCAGCTTAACGAGACTGCCCACGGATGAGCAGTTCTTC,CASSLTRLPTDEQFF
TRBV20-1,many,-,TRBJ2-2,TGCAGTGCTAGAGAGATACGGAACACCGGGGAGCTGTTTTTT,CSAREIRNTGELFF
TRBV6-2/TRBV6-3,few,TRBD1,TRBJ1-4,TGTGCCAGCAGTTACCGGCGGGACAGGGTAGATGAAAAACTGTTTTTT,CASSYRRDRVDEKLFF
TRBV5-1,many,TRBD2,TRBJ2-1,TGCGCCAGCAGCCGTCCCGGGACTAGCGGCAATGAGCAGTTCTTC,CASSRPGTSGNEQFF
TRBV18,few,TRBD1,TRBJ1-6,TGTGCCAGCTCACCGGACAGGGCCTATTCACCCCTCCACTTT,CASSPDRAYSPLHF